One sample yielded the 13 T cell receptor beta chains listed below, sequenced in a study of PD-L1 blockade in urothelial cancer (dated by TCRdb to about 2017). Library method: the immunoSEQ multiplex PCR assay. Not all clones reach the TCRdb copy of this immuneACCESS table, which keeps in-frame sequences only. Checked studies attribute under half of the gap to unresolved V genes and leave the rest unexplained. This sample lists around 45,000 clones; around 89% were detected once. The ten largest clones add up to 13% to 15% of the sample. This specimen consisted of PBMCs, obtained around atezolizumab (anti-PD-L1) treatment. Receptors originate from a woman aged 55-70 years with urothelial cancer.

The gene calls are TRBV2 and TRBJ1-5; D possibly corresponds to TRBD1 (5 bases). Trimming took 7 bases from V and 11 from J, leaving 18 bases between them. CDR1 is SNHLY and CDR2 is FYNNEI in the germline V gene. CDR3 length equals 13 residues. The CDR3 DNA follows: TGTGCCAGCACCCCGGAGGGGTTCCCGGCCCAGCATTTT. It translates to CASTPEGFPAQHF.

The V gene is TRBV18, the J gene TRBJ2-1; the match to TRBD1 covers 11 bases. From germline, CDR1 is KGHSH and CDR2 LQKENI. Germline trimming cut 3 bases from V and 7 bases from J; bases unmatched to any gene: 11. There are 17 residues in the CDR3. The CDR3: CASSPGSGTGGGNEQFF. The CDR3 DNA follows: TGTGCCAGCTCACCGGGGTCCGGGACAGGGGGTGGAAATGAGCAGTTCTTC.

V gene TRBV5-1 combines with J gene TRBJ2-6; possible D gene TRBD2, 5 bases. V lost 3 bases to trimming and J lost 0 bases, with 13 bases between them. The germline V gene has CDR1 SGHRS and CDR2 YFSETQ. This CDR3 is built from 17 residues. CDR3 sequence: CASSSPAGGSGANVLTF. The CDR3, as DNA: TGCGCCAGCAGCTCACCGGCGGGCGGCTCTGGGGCCAACGTCCTGACTTTC.

This chain uses TRBV5-4 with TRBJ1-2; TRBD1 agrees at 8 bases. V was pared by 0 bases and J by 3 bases, with 4 bases of the junction left unmatched. Germline-derived CDR1 and CDR2 are SGHNT and YYREEE (reference sequence). This CDR3 has 15 amino acids. CDR3 region: CASSLAGTGYYGYTF. The CDR3 DNA sequence: TGTGCCAGCAGCTTGGCCGGGACAGGTTACTATGGCTACACCTTC.

The CDR3 protein is CASSRVATGELFF. CDR3 sequence (DNA): TGTGCCAGCAGCCGGGTGGCGACCGGGGAGCTGTTTTTT. The chain uses TRBV28 and TRBJ2-2; D gene unclear. From germline, CDR1 is MDHEN and CDR2 SYDVKM. V lost 6 bases and J lost 5, with 10 bases in between. The CDR3 sequence is 13 residues long.

CDR3 bases: TGTGCCAGCACCCCCGGGACTAGTAGGAAGTACTTC. Protein: CASTPGTSRKYF. V usage is TRBV2 and J usage is TRBJ2-7; 8 bases match TRBD2. The CDR3 contains 12 residues. V was clipped by 7 bases and J by 11 bases; unmatched bases: 10. Germline assignment: CDR1 SNHLY and CDR2 FYNNEI.

V is TRBV5-4 and J is TRBJ1-6; no reliable D call. V lost 5 bases and J lost 4, with 13 bases in between. The germline gives CDR1 SGHNT, CDR2 YYREEE (reference sequence). The CDR3 runs 15 residues. The chain's CDR3 is CASSSQTGYNSPLHF. DNA for the CDR3: TGTGCCAGCAGTTCCCAGACGGGTTATAATTCACCCCTCCACTTT.

This clone was seen a few times. The V and J genes are TRBV2 and TRBJ2-5; 9 bases fit TRBD1. The germline V gene encodes CDR1 SNHLY and CDR2 FYNNEI. Germline trimming cut 6 bases from V and 3 bases from J; bases unmatched to any gene: 2. The CDR3 contains 13 residues. The CDR3 sequence: CASRRDREETQYF. CDR3 in DNA: TGTGCCAGCAGGCGGGACAGGGAAGAGACCCAGTACTTC.

V and J are TRBV6-1 and TRBJ2-1, with TRBD1 matching over 7 bases. Trimming took 0 bases from V and 8 from J; bases not matched to a gene: 4. CDR1 MNHNS and CDR2 SASEGT come from the germline V gene. The CDR3 consists of 14 residues. The CDR3 DNA reads as TGTGCCAGCAGTGAAGCCCTGAGGGGGCATGAGCAGTTCTTC. Translating it yields CASSEALRGHEQFF.

The rearrangement uses TRBV5-1 and TRBJ1-2, with TRBD1 identical over 9 bases. The length of the CDR3 is 14 residues. J lost 1 base, V lost 4 bases, and 2 bases had no gene match. Per the germline V gene, CDR1 is SGHRS and CDR2 is YFSETQ. The CDR3 DNA follows: TGCGCCAGCAGCAAGGACAGGGGTAACTATGGCTACACCTTC. Translating gives CASSKDRGNYGYTF.

Concerning this clone itself: Other DNA sequences in this sample translate to the same CDR3. The chain links TRBV7-2 to TRBJ2-1, with D maybe TRBD2 (6 bases). CDR3 length: 15 amino acids. Germline V CDR1 and CDR2: SGHTA, FQGNSA. The germline V and J ends were trimmed by 0 bases and 4 bases, with 10 bases remaining between them. CDR3 sequence (DNA): TGTGCCAGCAGCTTAGCCGCGGGATCTTACAATGAGCAGTTCTTC. Encoded protein: CASSLAAGSYNEQFF.

The CDR3 protein is CASSLKAGFYNQPQHF. The CDR3 nucleotides read TGTGCCAGCAGCTTAAAGGCGGGCTTCTACAATCAGCCCCAGCATTTT. J is TRBJ1-5 and V is TRBV7-2, with unresolved D. Germline-derived CDR1 and CDR2 are SGHTA and FQGNSA. This CDR3 region has 16 residues. The V gene lost 2 bases and the J gene lost 3 bases, with 14 bases spanning the gap.

This chain's CDR3 is CASSAHQGGTEAFF. CDR3 bases: TGTGCCAGCAGCGCCCATCAGGGGGGCACTGAAGCTTTCTTT. The chain employs TRBV9 and TRBJ1-1; 7 bases are shared with TRBD1. Germline lookup yields CDR1 SGDLS and CDR2 YYNGEE. This CDR3 is 14 amino acids long. Trimming removed 3 bases from V and 4 bases from J; junction bases left unmatched: 6.